The source of this T cell receptor (beta chain) is a study of blood T cell repertoires in COVID-19. Study in general: Acute and convalescent COVID-19 samples came from the United States, Italy and Spain. The cDNA or gDNA used as material had been derived from T cells, B-cell-depleted T cells, or PBMCs.

Original analysis: Amplifying reference gene primers gave estimates of nucleated cell counts. Generated by immunoSEQ multiplex PCR, the TCRdb table keeps only in-frame clones and is missing some. V and J calls plus clone size are reproduced from that table; the DNA served to infer D and trimming. The sample yields about 150,000 clones, approximately 80% seen once. Sequences were obtained from peripheral blood. This receptor was identified in a woman in her sixties or seventies with acute or convalescent COVID-19.

The CDR3 DNA follows: TGTGCCATCTCCGAGGGCGGAGCGGGGGGGCCCAATGAGCAGTTCTTC. Amino acid sequence: CAISEGGAGGPNEQFF. The V and J genes are TRBV10-3 and TRBJ2-1; 10 positions agree with TRBD2. The CDR3 runs 16 residues. In germline, CDR1 is ENHRY, CDR2 SYGVKD. V gave up 8 bases and J gave up 6 bases; unmatched junction bases: 13.